This TCR beta chain was sequenced in a study of T cell repertoires in cytomegalovirus infection. In the study overall: Both a matching HLA type and CMV infection were indicated by public TCR beta signatures.

Regarding the study as a whole: Cumulated frequencies of public TCR beta families served to identify carriers of CMV plus the relevant HLA. CMV-specific TCR beta clonotypes restricted by HLA-C were the ones dominating the ex vivo response.

This CDR3 contains 16 residues. With 2 bases clipped from V and 0 bases from J, the junction kept 4 bases outside the gene matches. Germline V gene lookup returns CDR1 KGHDR and CDR2 SFDVKD. In the case of this clonotype: Its target is not known.

TCRdb re-called the reads with MiXCR, one entry per CDR3 protein. The table includes roughly 310,000 distinct CDR3 sequences, about a sixth detected once. V and J are TRBV24-1 and TRBJ2-3; the match to TRBD2 covers 7 bases. The origin of this receptor is a human donor in good health (CMV status not recorded). Some clones in this sample may be carry-over from other donors' samples. Input material: PBMCs. The CDR3 protein is CATSDSFSGSTDTQYF. The CDR3 DNA follows: TGTGCCACCAGTGATTCATTTAGCGGGAGCACAGATACGCAGTATTTT.